Detailed here is one T cell receptor (beta chain). This sample stems from a study of blood T cell repertoires in COVID-19. About the study: Acute-phase and convalescent COVID-19 samples originated in the United States, Italy and Spain. PBMCs, B-cell-depleted T cells, or T cells were the source of the cDNA or gDNA that made up the material.

Method: immunoSEQ multiplex PCR; TCRdb's copy keeps in-frame clones and lacks some. The sample has around 380,000 clones, 70% to 85% seen once; the top ten hold around 1.1%. Trimming left V 3 bases short and J 2 bases short, with 10 bases between. Germline V gives CDR1 MNHEY, CDR2 SMNVEV (reference sequence). The CDR3 totals 14 residues. Sequencing was done on a sample of peripheral blood. This receptor was taken from a human donor with acute or convalescent COVID-19. The donor label of this sample is uncertain. The chain employs TRBV27 and TRBJ1-2; no definite D call. The CDR3 sequence is CASSLRRGNYGYTF. The CDR3 coding sequence is TGTGCCAGCAGTTTGCGTCGGGGAAACTATGGCTACACCTTC.